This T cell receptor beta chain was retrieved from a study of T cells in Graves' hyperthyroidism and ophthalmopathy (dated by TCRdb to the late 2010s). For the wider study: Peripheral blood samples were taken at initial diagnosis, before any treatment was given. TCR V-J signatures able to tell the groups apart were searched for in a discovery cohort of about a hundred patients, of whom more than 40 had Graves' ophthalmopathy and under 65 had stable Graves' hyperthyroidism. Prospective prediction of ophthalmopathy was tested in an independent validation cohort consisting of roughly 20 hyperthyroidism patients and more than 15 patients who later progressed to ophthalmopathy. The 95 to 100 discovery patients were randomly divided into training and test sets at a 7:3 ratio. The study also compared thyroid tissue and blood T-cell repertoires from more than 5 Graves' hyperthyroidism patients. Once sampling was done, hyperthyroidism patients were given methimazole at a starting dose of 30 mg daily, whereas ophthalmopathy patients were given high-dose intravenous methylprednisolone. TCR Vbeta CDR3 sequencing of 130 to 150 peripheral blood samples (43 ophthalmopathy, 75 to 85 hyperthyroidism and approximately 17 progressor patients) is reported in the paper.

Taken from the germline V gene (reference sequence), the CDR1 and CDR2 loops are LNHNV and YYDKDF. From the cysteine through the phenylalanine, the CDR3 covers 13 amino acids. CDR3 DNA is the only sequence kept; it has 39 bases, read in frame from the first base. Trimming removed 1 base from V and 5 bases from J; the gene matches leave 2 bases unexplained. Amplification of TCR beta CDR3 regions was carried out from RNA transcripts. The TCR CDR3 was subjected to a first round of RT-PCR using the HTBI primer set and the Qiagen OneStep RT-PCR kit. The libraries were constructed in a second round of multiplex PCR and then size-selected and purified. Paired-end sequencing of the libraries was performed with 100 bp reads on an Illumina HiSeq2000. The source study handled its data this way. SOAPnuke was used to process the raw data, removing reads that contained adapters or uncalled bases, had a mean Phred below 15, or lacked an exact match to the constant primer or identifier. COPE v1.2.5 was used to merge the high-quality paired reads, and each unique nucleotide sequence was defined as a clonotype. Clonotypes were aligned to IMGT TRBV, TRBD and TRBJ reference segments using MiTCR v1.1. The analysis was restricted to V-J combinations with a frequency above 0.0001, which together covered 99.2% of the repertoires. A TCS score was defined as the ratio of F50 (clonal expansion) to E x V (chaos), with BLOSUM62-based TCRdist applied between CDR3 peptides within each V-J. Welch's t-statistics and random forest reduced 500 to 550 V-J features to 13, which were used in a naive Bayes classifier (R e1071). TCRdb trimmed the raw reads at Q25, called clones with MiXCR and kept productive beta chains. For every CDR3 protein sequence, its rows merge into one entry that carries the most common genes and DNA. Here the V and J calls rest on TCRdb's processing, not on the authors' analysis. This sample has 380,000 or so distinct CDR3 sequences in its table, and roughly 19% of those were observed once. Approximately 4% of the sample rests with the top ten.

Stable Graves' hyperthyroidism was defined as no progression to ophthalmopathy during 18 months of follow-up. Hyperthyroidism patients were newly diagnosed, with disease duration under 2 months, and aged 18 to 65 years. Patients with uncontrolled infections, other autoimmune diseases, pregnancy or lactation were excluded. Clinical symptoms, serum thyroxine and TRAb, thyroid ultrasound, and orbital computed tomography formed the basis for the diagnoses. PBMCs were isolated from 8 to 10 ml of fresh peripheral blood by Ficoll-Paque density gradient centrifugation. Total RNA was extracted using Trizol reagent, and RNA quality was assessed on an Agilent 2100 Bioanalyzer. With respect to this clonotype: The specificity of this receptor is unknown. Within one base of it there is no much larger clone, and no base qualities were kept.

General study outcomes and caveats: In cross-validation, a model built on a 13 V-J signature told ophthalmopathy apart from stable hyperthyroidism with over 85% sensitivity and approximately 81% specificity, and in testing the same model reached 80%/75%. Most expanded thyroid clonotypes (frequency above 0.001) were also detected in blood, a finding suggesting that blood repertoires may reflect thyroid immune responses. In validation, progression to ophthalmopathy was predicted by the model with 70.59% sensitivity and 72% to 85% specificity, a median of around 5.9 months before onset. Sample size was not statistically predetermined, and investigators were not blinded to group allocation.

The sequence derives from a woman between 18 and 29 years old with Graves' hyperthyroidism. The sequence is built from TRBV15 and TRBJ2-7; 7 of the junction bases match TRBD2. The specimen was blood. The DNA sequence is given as TGTGCCACCAGCAGAGGACTAGCCGACGAGCAGTACTTC. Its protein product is CATSRGLADEQYF. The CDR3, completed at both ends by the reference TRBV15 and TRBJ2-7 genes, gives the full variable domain DAMVIQNPRYQVTQFGKPVTLSCSQTLNHNVMYWYQQKSSQAPKLLFHYYDKDFNNEADTPDNFQSRRPNTSFCFLDIRSPGLGDTAMYLCATSRGLADEQYFGPGTRLTVT.